A selection of T cell receptor beta chains follows, all from one sample in a study of blood T cell repertoires in COVID-19. Generated by immunoSEQ multiplex PCR, the TCRdb table keeps only in-frame clones and is missing some. This table has around 160,000 clones, 80% to 90% appearing once. The specimen sequenced was peripheral blood. These receptors were obtained from a man between 60 and 75 years old with acute or convalescent COVID-19. CDR3s include the opening cysteine and the closing phenylalanine or tryptophan. The order of the fields is D gene, clone size, J gene, V gene, CDR3 protein, CDR3 DNA. The D gene is left open where the match is weak. A clone size is listed for some rows: how often the clone was seen (once, few, many), or a class if it is expanded.

d_gene: .; abundance: .; j_gene: TRBJ2-2; v_gene: TRBV19; CDR3aa: CASSKGDRRNTGELFF; CDR3nt: TGTGCCAGTAGTAAGGGAGACAGGAGAAACACCGGGGAGCTGTTTTTT
d_gene: .; abundance: .; j_gene: TRBJ2-1; v_gene: TRBV4-1; CDR3aa: CASSQDTGQGLGTYNEQFF; CDR3nt: TGCGCCAGCAGCCAAGATACTGGGCAGGGGCTAGGTACCTACAATGAGCAGTTCTTC
d_gene: .; abundance: .; j_gene: TRBJ2-2; v_gene: TRBV27; CDR3aa: CASSSSQGLLTGELFF; CDR3nt: TGTGCCAGCAGCTCAAGTCAGGGTTTGCTCACCGGGGAGCTGTTTTTT
d_gene: .; abundance: once; j_gene: TRBJ2-5; v_gene: TRBV5-4; CDR3aa: CASSLGKDSQETQYF; CDR3nt: TGTGCCAGCAGCTTGGGAAAGGACAGTCAAGAGACCCAGTACTTC
d_gene: .; abundance: .; j_gene: TRBJ2-7; v_gene: TRBV6-5; CDR3aa: CASSSPESSYEQYF; CDR3nt: TGTGCCAGCAGTTCCCCCGAGAGCTCCTACGAGCAGTACTTC
d_gene: TRBD1; abundance: .; j_gene: TRBJ1-5; v_gene: TRBV30; CDR3aa: CAWSGTGVRQPQHF; CDR3nt: TGTGCCTGGAGTGGGACAGGGGTAAGACAGCCCCAGCATTTT
d_gene: TRBD2; abundance: .; j_gene: TRBJ2-5; v_gene: TRBV7-7; CDR3aa: CASSLAGGPETQYF; CDR3nt: TGTGCTAGCAGCCTAGCGGGAGGACCAGAGACCCAGTACTTC
d_gene: TRBD1; abundance: .; j_gene: TRBJ1-4; v_gene: TRBV30; CDR3aa: CAWSVQGTNEKLFF; CDR3nt: TGTGCCTGGAGTGTACAGGGGACTAATGAAAAACTGTTTTTT
d_gene: .; abundance: .; j_gene: TRBJ2-5; v_gene: TRBV29-1; CDR3aa: CSVGAKQETQYF; CDR3nt: TGCAGCGTTGGGGCTAAACAAGAGACCCAGTACTTC
d_gene: .; abundance: .; j_gene: TRBJ1-3; v_gene: TRBV7-9; CDR3aa: CASSLSGYSGNTIYF; CDR3nt: TGTGCCAGCAGTCTCTCGGGGTACTCTGGAAACACCATATATTTT